The T cell receptor beta chain described here comes from a study of STAT5B mutations in CD4+ large granular lymphocyte leukemia. Study summary: Among healthy controls, a particular HLA allele went with more CDR3 'QG' motifs.

In germline, CDR1 is SEHNR, CDR2 FQNEAQ (reference sequence). The CDR3 sequence is 18 residues long. The J segment lost 6 bases and the V segment lost 0 bases, leaving 13 bases of the junction unmatched. Worth noting for this clone: The antigen is unknown.

Here immunoSEQ multiplex PCR was the method, and the copy in TCRdb shows in-frame clones only, minus some. The sample yields under 40,000 clones, around two thirds seen once. Points from the study as a whole: Main leukemic clonotypes were patient-specific, but under 30% appeared at low frequency elsewhere. Without putative leukemic clones, patient CD4-sorted repertoires remained more clonal than healthy CD4+ repertoires. Compared with healthy controls (2/35), patient top clones favored TRBV06 (8/27).

This rearrangement joins TRBV7-9 to TRBJ2-1; 8 nucleotides line up with TRBD2. This receptor was obtained from a human donor in good health. The specimen sequenced was CD4+ T cells from blood buffy coats. CDR3 in DNA: TGTGCCAGCAGCTTAGCGGGAATAGCGGGACGGGCATCCAATGAGCAGTTCTTC. This translates into CASSLAGIAGRASNEQFF.